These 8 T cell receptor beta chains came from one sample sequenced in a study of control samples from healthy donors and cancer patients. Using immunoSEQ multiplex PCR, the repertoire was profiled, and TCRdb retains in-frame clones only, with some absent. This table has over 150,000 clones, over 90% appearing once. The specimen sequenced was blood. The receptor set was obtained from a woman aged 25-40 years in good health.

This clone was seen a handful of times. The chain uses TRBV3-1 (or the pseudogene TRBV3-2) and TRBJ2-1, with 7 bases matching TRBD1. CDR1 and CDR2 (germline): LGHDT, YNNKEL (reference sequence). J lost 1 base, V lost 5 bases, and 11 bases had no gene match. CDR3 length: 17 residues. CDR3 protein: CASSSPGQANSYNEQFF. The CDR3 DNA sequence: TGTGCCAGCAGCTCCCCCGGACAGGCGAATTCCTACAATGAGCAGTTCTTC.

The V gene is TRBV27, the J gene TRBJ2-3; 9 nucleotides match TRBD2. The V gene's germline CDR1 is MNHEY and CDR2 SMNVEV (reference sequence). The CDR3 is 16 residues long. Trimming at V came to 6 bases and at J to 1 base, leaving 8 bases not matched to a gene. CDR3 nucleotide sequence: TGTGCCAGCAGCCGGTGGGTAGCGGGAGGCACAGATACGCAGTATTTT. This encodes CASSRWVAGGTDTQYF.

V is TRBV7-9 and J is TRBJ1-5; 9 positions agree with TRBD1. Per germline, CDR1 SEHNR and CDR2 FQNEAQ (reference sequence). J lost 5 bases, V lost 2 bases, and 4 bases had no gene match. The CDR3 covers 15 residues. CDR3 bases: TGTGCCAGCAGCTTAACAGGGGGCGCCTATCAGCCCCAGCATTTT. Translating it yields CASSLTGGAYQPQHF.

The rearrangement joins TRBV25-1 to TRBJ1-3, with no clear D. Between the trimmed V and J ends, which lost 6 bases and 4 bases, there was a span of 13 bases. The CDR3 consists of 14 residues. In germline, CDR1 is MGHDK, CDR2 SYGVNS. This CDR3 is CASRGGEGGNTIYF. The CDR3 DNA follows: TGTGCCAGCAGGGGCGGGGAGGGCGGAAACACCATATATTTT.

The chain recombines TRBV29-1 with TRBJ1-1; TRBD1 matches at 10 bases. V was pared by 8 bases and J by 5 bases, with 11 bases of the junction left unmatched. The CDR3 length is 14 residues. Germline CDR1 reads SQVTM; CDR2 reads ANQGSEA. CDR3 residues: CSPDRGRGETEAFF. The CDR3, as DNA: TGCAGCCCAGACAGGGGGCGCGGGGAGACTGAAGCTTTCTTT.

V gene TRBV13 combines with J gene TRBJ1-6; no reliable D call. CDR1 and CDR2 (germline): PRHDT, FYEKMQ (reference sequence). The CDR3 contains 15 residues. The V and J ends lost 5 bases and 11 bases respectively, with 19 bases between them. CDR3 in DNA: TGTGCCAGCAGCCCCTCCATCGTACCAGGAGCACCCCTCCACTTT. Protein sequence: CASSPSIVPGAPLHF.

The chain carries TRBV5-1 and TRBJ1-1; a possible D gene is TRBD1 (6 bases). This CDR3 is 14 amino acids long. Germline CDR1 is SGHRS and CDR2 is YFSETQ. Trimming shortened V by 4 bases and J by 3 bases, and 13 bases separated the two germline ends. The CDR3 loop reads CASSPAGADTEAFF. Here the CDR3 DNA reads TGCGCCAGCAGCCCGGCGGGGGCGGACACTGAAGCTTTCTTT.

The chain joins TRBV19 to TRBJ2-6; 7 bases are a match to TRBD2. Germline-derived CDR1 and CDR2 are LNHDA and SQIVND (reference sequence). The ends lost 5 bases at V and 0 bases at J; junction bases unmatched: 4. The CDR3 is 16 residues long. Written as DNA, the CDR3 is TGTGCCAGTAGTTGGGGGGGTGGCTCTGGGGCCAACGTCCTGACTTTC. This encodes CASSWGGGSGANVLTF.